Presented here are 8 T cell receptor beta chains from one specimen sequenced in a study of shared clonotypes between healthy human individuals. Only in-frame clones appear in the TCRdb table, and some are missing; sequencing was by immunoSEQ multiplex PCR. The sample consists of about 680,000 clones, 92% of them appearing once. CD45RO-negative, CCR7-selected cells formed the naive CD8 fraction, which excluded terminally differentiated effector memory CD45RA+ cells. Sequenced sample: naive CD8+ T cells sorted from blood. These receptors were obtained from a young man in good health.

The rearrangement uses TRBV18 and TRBJ2-2; the match to TRBD1 covers 7 bases. The CDR3 consists of 16 residues. Germline V lookup: CDR1 KGHSH, CDR2 LQKENI. Unmatched junction bases numbered 7, after V lost 5 bases and J lost 1 base. This CDR3 is CASSSDRVENTGELFF. CDR3 nucleotides: TGTGCCAGCTCATCTGACAGGGTGGAGAACACCGGGGAGCTGTTTTTT.

CDR3 in amino acids: CASSLGVAGGTDTQYF. CDR3 bases: TGTGCCAGCAGCTTAGGGGTAGCGGGGGGCACAGATACGCAGTATTTT. The chain joins TRBV11-2 to TRBJ2-3; 9 nucleotides align to TRBD2. CDR3 length: 16 residues. Germline values: CDR1 SGHAT, CDR2 FQNNGV. The junction had 3 bases not matched to a gene; V was cut back by 1 base and J by 1 base.

This clone is a singleton in its sample. The chain employs TRBV30 and TRBJ1-4, with 9 bases aligning to TRBD1. Trimming cost V 0 bases and J 5 bases; bases outside gene matches: 1. CDR3 length equals 14 residues. Germline assignment: CDR1 GTSNPN and CDR2 SVGIG (reference sequence). The CDR3 loop reads CAWSVGQGNEKLFF. The CDR3 coding sequence is TGTGCCTGGAGTGTTGGACAGGGGAATGAAAAACTGTTTTTT.

V gene TRBV27 combines with J gene TRBJ2-7; 7 bases map to TRBD2. J lost 7 bases, V lost 5 bases, and 8 bases had no gene match. Germline V gene sequence: CDR1 MNHEY, CDR2 SMNVEV (reference sequence). The CDR3 is 13 residues long. This CDR3 reads CASSPGGREEQYF. As DNA, the CDR3 is TGTGCCAGCAGTCCCGGGGGGAGAGAAGAGCAGTACTTC.

This chain uses TRBV27 with TRBJ2-7, with D possibly matching TRBD1 (6 bases). With 6 bases removed from V and 3 bases from J, the gap between germline ends came to 12 bases. This CDR3 spans 13 amino acids. The germline gives CDR1 MNHEY, CDR2 SMNVEV (reference sequence). The CDR3 loop reads CASSSQGDYEQYF. The CDR3 bases are TGTGCCAGCAGCTCACAGGGAGACTACGAGCAGTACTTC.

The chain has TRBV27 and TRBJ2-1, with D perhaps matching TRBD1 (5 bases). V lost 4 bases and J 6 bases, leaving 7 bases between the germline ends. The CDR3 covers 12 residues. Germline V gene data show CDR1 as MNHEY and CDR2 as SMNVEV (reference sequence). CDR3 DNA: TGTGCCAGCAGTTGGGGCTCCAATGAGCAGTTCTTC. Its protein product is CASSWGSNEQFF.

This clone has just one count. The V call is TRBV9, the J call TRBJ1-1, with no clear D. Germline V gene lookup returns CDR1 SGDLS and CDR2 YYNGEE. The CDR3 has 9 residues. Trimming removed 6 bases from V and 11 bases from J, with 8 bases in between. DNA of the CDR3: TGTGCCAGCAAAAACCCGGCTTTCTTT. This translates into CASKNPAFF.

In DNA, the CDR3 is TGCGCCAGCAGCGCGGGAGCAGGATCCTACGAGCAGTACTTC. It is translated as CASSAGAGSYEQYF. The gene calls are TRBV4-3 and TRBJ2-7, with TRBD2 matching over 7 bases. Trimming took 5 bases from V and 1 from J; bases not matched to a gene: 5. This CDR3 has 14 amino acids. The germline CDR1 and CDR2 sequences are LGHNA and YSLEER.